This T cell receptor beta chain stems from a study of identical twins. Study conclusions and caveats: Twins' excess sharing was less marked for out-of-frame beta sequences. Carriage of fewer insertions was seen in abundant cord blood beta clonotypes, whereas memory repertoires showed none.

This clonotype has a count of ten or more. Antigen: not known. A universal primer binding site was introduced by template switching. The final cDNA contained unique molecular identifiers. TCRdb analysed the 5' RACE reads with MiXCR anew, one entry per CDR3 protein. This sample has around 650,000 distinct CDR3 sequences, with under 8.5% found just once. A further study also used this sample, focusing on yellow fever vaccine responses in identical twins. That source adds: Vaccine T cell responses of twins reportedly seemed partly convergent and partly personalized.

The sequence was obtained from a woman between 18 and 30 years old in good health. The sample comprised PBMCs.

CDR3 in DNA: TGTGCCAGCAGCTTTGGGACCCTACTGGATACGCAGTATTTT. This translates into CASSFGTLLDTQYF. The V call is TRBV7-9, the J call TRBJ2-3; perhaps D is TRBD1 or TRBD2 (5 bases each). V lost 3 bases, J lost 6 bases, and 13 bases lay in between. CDR3 size: 14 residues. The germline V gene has CDR1 SEHNR and CDR2 FQNEAQ (reference sequence).